Following are 26 T cell receptor beta chains from one sample sequenced in a study of blood T cell repertoires in COVID-19. Repertoires were generated with immunoSEQ multiplex PCR, while TCRdb's copy carries only in-frame clones and drops some. The sample contains fewer than 350,000 clones, less than 95% of which appear only once. Sequenced: PBMCs or T cells enriched from blood (not recorded which). These receptors came from a man aged 40-49 years who had been exposed to COVID-19.

Turning to this clone: The same CDR3 can be traced to other DNA sequences in this sample. This rearrangement joins TRBV28 to TRBJ2-5; D call uncertain. V lost 6 bases to trimming and J lost 5 bases, with 10 bases between them. CDR1 and CDR2 from the germline V gene are MDHEN and SYDVKM. This CDR3 has 12 residues. The CDR3 protein is CASSSPGETQYF. The CDR3 nucleotides are TGTGCCAGCAGCTCTCCCGGGGAGACCCAGTACTTC.

The gene calls are TRBV5-6 and TRBJ2-7; 7 nucleotides line up with TRBD2. The V gene end was trimmed by 2 bases and the J gene end by 0 bases; junction bases not matched to a gene: 8. This CDR3 has 16 amino acids. Germline V gene data show CDR1 as SGHDT and CDR2 as YYEEEE. CDR3 nucleotides: TGTGCCAGCAGCTTCGACCTAGCGGCAAGCTCCTACGAGCAGTACTTC. Protein sequence: CASSFDLAASSYEQYF. The complete variable domain, with remaining parts taken from reference TRBV5-6 and TRBJ2-7, reads DAGVTQSPTHLIKTRGQQVTLRCSPKSGHDTVSWYQQALGQGPQFIFQYYEEEERQRGNFPDRFSGHQFPNYSSELNVNALLLGDSALYLCASSFDLAASSYEQYFGPGTRLTVT.

The DNA for the CDR3 is TGTGCCAGCAGGAACTCCGGGACAGCGGTACAAGAGACCCAGTACTTC. Translated: CASRNSGTAVQETQYF. The chain employs TRBV28 and TRBJ2-5, with TRBD1 identical over 7 bases. The V gene end was trimmed by 6 bases and the J gene end by 2 bases; junction bases not matched to a gene: 12. CDR1 and CDR2 from the germline V gene are MDHEN and SYDVKM. This CDR3 spans 16 amino acids.

Note on this clone: The sample carries other DNA sequences with the same CDR3. The J gene is TRBJ1-3, the V gene TRBV28; D is perhaps TRBD1 (5 bases). The length of the CDR3 is 14 residues. The V gene's germline CDR1 is MDHEN and CDR2 SYDVKM. The V gene lost 1 base and the J gene lost 4 bases, with 8 bases spanning the gap. CDR3 sequence reads: CASSLSRAGNTIYF. Written as DNA, the CDR3 is TGTGCCAGCAGTTTATCCAGGGCGGGAAACACCATATATTTT.

The chain links TRBV29-1 to TRBJ2-5; 7 bases agree with TRBD2. This CDR3 spans 12 amino acids. Germline V gene data show CDR1 as SQVTM and CDR2 as ANQGSEA. V lost 4 bases and J lost 5; bases outside the gene matches: 4. CDR3 region: CSVVGGGETQYF. The CDR3 region has the DNA TGCAGCGTTGTTGGGGGAGGGGAGACCCAGTACTTC.

This chain joins TRBV28 and TRBJ1-6, with a tentative D call TRBD1 (6 bases). The V end was cut by 7 bases, the J end by 0 bases, with 10 bases between. The length of the CDR3 is 15 residues. Germline V CDR1 and CDR2: MDHEN, SYDVKM. Here the CDR3 DNA reads TGTGCCAGCAACAGGGAAAGCTCCTATAATTCACCCCTCCACTTT. This sequence encodes CASNRESSYNSPLHF.

The rearrangement joins TRBV14 to TRBJ2-1, with 12 bases matching TRBD2. The trim removed 3 bases at V and 2 bases at J, leaving 5 bases unmatched. CDR3 length: 17 amino acids. The V gene's germline CDR1 is SGHDN and CDR2 FVKESK. CDR3 sequence reads: CASSHGLAGRAYNEQFF. CDR3 bases: TGTGCCAGCAGCCACGGACTAGCGGGACGAGCCTACAATGAGCAGTTCTTC.

The chain carries TRBV5-1 and TRBJ2-7; 10 nucleotides align to TRBD1. Germline V lookup: CDR1 SGHRS, CDR2 YFSETQ. J lost 4 bases, V lost 3 bases, and 4 bases had no gene match. The length of the CDR3 is 14 residues. The CDR3 protein is CASSSRDRGYEQYF. As DNA, the CDR3 is TGCGCCAGCAGCTCCCGGGACAGGGGTTACGAGCAGTACTTC.

This chain connects TRBV27 to TRBJ2-5, with TRBD1 as a possible D gene (6 bases). The V gene's germline CDR1 is MNHEY and CDR2 SMNVEV (reference sequence). The CDR3 runs to 17 residues. V was trimmed by 8 bases and J by 3 bases, leaving 25 bases between them. DNA of the CDR3: TGTGCCAGCCCCGTCGAAAGAGGGGGTCCTCCTAAAGAGACCCAGTACTTC. Translated: CASPVERGGPPKETQYF.

The chain links TRBV24-1 to TRBJ1-5; D may be TRBD1 (6 bases). The CDR3 runs 14 residues. Germline V lookup: CDR1 KGHDR, CDR2 SFDVKD. The germline V and J ends were trimmed by 4 bases and 7 bases, with 13 bases remaining between them. The CDR3 coding sequence is TGTGCCACCAGTGACTTCACAGGGTTGCAGCCCCAGCATTTT. This gives the protein CATSDFTGLQPQHF.

The chain uses TRBV30 and TRBJ2-3; TRBD1 aligns across 7 bases. From germline, CDR1 is GTSNPN and CDR2 SVGIG (reference sequence). The CDR3 consists of 13 residues. V was pared by 8 bases and J by 0 bases, with 5 bases of the junction left unmatched. CDR3 in amino acids: CARDRVSTDTQYF. CDR3 bases: TGTGCCCGGGACAGAGTGAGCACAGATACGCAGTATTTT.

J is TRBJ2-3 and V is TRBV27; 7 positions agree with TRBD2. Trimming at V came to 8 bases and at J to 3 bases, leaving 17 bases not matched to a gene. The germline V gene encodes CDR1 MNHEY and CDR2 SMNVEV (reference sequence). This CDR3 is built from 17 residues. CDR3 coding DNA: TGTGCCAGCCCGTTGGCTGATGGGGCGGGGGAAACAGATACGCAGTATTTT. Residues: CASPLADGAGETDTQYF.

A word on this clone: A junction boundary mismatches the germline segment, possibly from a read error. The chain is built from TRBV10-2 and TRBJ2-5; TRBD2 aligns across 11 bases. The CDR3 extends over 16 amino acids. Germline CDR1 reads WSHSY; CDR2 reads SAAADI. CDR3 sequence reads: CAGSDPGLAAQETQYF. As DNA, the CDR3 is TGCGCCGGCAGTGACCCGGGACTAGCGGCGCAAGAGACCCAGTACTTC.

This chain joins TRBV7-9 and TRBJ2-1; D possibly corresponds to TRBD2 (5 bases). This CDR3 region has 15 residues. Germline assignment: CDR1 SEHNR and CDR2 FQNEAQ (reference sequence). The V end was cut by 0 bases, the J end by 8 bases, with 14 bases between. The CDR3 region is CASSLAGSSGHEQFF. The CDR3 bases are TGTGCCAGCAGCTTAGCGGGTTCCAGCGGACATGAGCAGTTCTTC.

The chain joins TRBV25-1 to TRBJ1-3; possible D gene TRBD1, 5 bases. The germline V and J ends were trimmed by 2 bases and 4 bases, with 15 bases remaining between them. The CDR3 has 16 residues. Germline V gives CDR1 MGHDK, CDR2 SYGVNS. CDR3 amino acids: CASSETPRGSGNTIYF. The CDR3 region has the DNA TGTGCCAGCAGTGAAACCCCTCGGGGGTCCGGAAACACCATATATTTT.

The genes are TRBV7-9 and TRBJ1-1; a possible D gene is TRBD1 (5 bases). Germline CDR1 and CDR2: SEHNR and FQNEAQ (reference sequence). V was cut by 6 bases and J by 4 bases, with 21 bases left in between. This CDR3 comprises 16 residues. CDR3 bases: TGTGCCAGCAGAAGCTGGCAGAGGACGCAGGGCACTGAAGCTTTCTTT. Protein: CASRSWQRTQGTEAFF.

A single count supports this clone. This sequence joins TRBV6-5 and TRBJ1-2; the match to TRBD1 covers 7 bases. CDR1 is MNHEY, CDR2 SVGAGI, per germline. The CDR3 totals 13 residues. V dropped 4 bases and J dropped 12; count of bases not matched to a gene: 11. The CDR3 coding sequence is TGTGCCAGCAGTTTTTTACAGGGGAGTCAGGACACCTTC. This translates into CASSFLQGSQDTF.

This chain links TRBV28 with TRBJ2-1; no clear D gene. With 3 bases removed from V and 9 bases from J, the gap between germline ends came to 15 bases. Germline V CDR1 and CDR2: MDHEN, SYDVKM. The CDR3 length is 14 residues. The CDR3 loop reads CASSFGLLGTEQFF. DNA of the CDR3: TGTGCCAGCAGTTTTGGGCTCCTCGGCACTGAGCAGTTCTTC.

This sequence joins TRBV2 and TRBJ2-1; maybe TRBD2 (5 bases). Germline loops: CDR1 SNHLY, CDR2 FYNNEI. The CDR3 contains 13 residues. With 10 bases removed from V and 7 bases from J, the gap between germline ends came to 17 bases. The CDR3 sequence: CAIPKDSSNEQFF. In DNA, the CDR3 is TGTGCCATCCCTAAGGACTCGTCGAATGAGCAGTTCTTC.

Regarding this clone: At the DNA level, this CDR3 is encoded by other sequences in the same sample as well. This chain links TRBV7-9 with TRBJ2-7; no definite D call. The CDR3 is 12 amino acids. V lost 5 bases and J lost 0, with 5 bases in between. The germline gives CDR1 SEHNR, CDR2 FQNEAQ (reference sequence). The CDR3 is CASSPSSYEQYF. Here the CDR3 DNA reads TGTGCCAGCAGCCCCAGCTCCTACGAGCAGTACTTC.

The V gene is TRBV27, the J gene TRBJ2-7, with TRBD2 matching over 7 bases. Germline CDR1 is MNHEY and CDR2 is SMNVEV (reference sequence). J gave up 2 bases and V 6 bases, and 7 bases lay outside the gene matches. The CDR3 runs 14 residues. This chain's CDR3 is CASRDSGQAYEQYF. In DNA form, the CDR3 reads TGTGCCAGCAGAGATAGCGGGCAGGCCTACGAGCAGTACTTC.

The chain is built from TRBV19 and TRBJ1-4; TRBD1 matches at 9 bases. Germline V gene data show CDR1 as LNHDA and CDR2 as SQIVND (reference sequence). This CDR3 is built from 14 residues. V was pared by 6 bases and J by 7 bases, with 6 bases of the junction left unmatched. CDR3 sequence (DNA): TGTGCCAGTAGCCCGACAGGGGGAGGTGAAAAACTGTTTTTT. It is translated as CASSPTGGGEKLFF.

The CDR3 DNA sequence: TGTGCCAGCAGCCCCCGGACAGACGTATTTCTTAAATATGAGTACAATGAGCAGTTCTTC. Translating gives CASSPRTDVFLKYEYNEQFF. The gene calls are TRBV9 and TRBJ2-1, with D possibly matching TRBD1 (6 bases). Between the trimmed V and J ends, which lost 4 bases and 4 bases, there was a span of 30 bases. The germline V gene has CDR1 SGDLS and CDR2 YYNGEE. The CDR3 covers 20 residues.

The J gene is TRBJ1-1, the V gene TRBV27, with TRBD1 matching over 9 bases. Germline V lookup: CDR1 MNHEY, CDR2 SMNVEV (reference sequence). The CDR3 contains 12 residues. V lost 10 bases to trimming and J lost 5 bases; unmatched junction nucleotides: 5. The CDR3 sequence is CATRQGGTEAFF. CDR3 DNA: TGTGCCACAAGACAGGGGGGTACTGAAGCTTTCTTT.

CDR3 bases: TGTGCCAGCAGCTTTATTTCGGGGGCTGGAAACACCATATATTTT. Its translation: CASSFISGAGNTIYF. The rearrangement uses TRBV7-2 and TRBJ1-3, with D possibly TRBD1 on 5 matching bases. Looked up from germline, CDR1 is SGHTA and CDR2 is FQGNSA. CDR3 size: 15 residues. With 3 bases removed from V and 2 bases from J, the gap between germline ends came to 11 bases.

This clone was seen just once. This chain joins TRBV7-2 and TRBJ2-4; D unresolved. The CDR3 spans 13 residues. V lost 2 bases and J lost 4, with 6 bases in between. Per the germline V gene, CDR1 is SGHTA and CDR2 is FQGNSA. The DNA for the CDR3 is TGTGCCAGCAGCTTATTCCATAAAAACATTCAGTACTTC. Its translation is CASSLFHKNIQYF. The full variable domain, in which reference TRBV7-2 and TRBJ2-4 provide the parts outside the CDR3, is GAGVSQSPSNKVTEKGKDVELRCDPISGHTALYWYRQSLGQGLEFLIYFQGNSAPDKSGLPSDRFSAERTGGSVSTLTIQRTQQEDSAVYLCASSLFHKNIQYFGAGTRLSVL.